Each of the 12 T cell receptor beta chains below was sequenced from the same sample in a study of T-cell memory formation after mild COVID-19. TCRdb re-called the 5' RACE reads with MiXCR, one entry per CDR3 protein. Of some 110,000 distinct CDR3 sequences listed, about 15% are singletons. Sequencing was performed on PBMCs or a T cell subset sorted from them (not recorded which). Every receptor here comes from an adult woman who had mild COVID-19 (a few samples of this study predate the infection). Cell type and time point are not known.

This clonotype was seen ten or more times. CDR3 sequence: CASSRSGTGADEQYF. Written as DNA, the CDR3 is TGTGCCAGCAGCAGATCCGGGACAGGGGCCGACGAGCAGTACTTC. The chain combines TRBV9 with TRBJ2-7; TRBD1 matches 10 bases. This CDR3 is built from 15 residues. V was pared by 4 bases and J by 5 bases, with 9 bases of the junction left unmatched. Germline V gene lookup returns CDR1 SGDLS and CDR2 YYNGEE.

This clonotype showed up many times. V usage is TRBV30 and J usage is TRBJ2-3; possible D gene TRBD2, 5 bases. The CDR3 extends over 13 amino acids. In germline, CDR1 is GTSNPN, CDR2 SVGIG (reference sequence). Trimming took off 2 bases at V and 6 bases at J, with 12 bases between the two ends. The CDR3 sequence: CAWSLGSSDTQYF. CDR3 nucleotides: TGTGCCTGGAGTCTTGGGAGCTCCGATACGCAGTATTTT.

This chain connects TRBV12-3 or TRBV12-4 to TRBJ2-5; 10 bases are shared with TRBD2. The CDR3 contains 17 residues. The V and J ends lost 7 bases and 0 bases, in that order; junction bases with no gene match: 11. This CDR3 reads CASTSYELAGYQETQYF. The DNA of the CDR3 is TGTGCCAGCACCTCCTACGAACTAGCGGGGTACCAAGAGACCCAGTACTTC.

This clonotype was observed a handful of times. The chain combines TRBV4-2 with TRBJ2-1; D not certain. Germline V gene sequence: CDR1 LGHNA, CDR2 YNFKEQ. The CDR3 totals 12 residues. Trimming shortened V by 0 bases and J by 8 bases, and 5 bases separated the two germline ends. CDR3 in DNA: TGTGCCAGCAGCCAAGATATCTATGAGCAGTTCTTC. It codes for CASSQDIYEQFF.

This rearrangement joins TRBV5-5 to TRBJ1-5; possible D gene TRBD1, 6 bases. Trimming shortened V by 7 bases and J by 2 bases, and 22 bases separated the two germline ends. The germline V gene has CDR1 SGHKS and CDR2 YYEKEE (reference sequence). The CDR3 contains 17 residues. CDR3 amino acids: CASGNATGSVGNQPQHF. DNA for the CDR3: TGTGCCAGCGGCAATGCGACAGGCTCAGTAGGCAATCAGCCCCAGCATTTT. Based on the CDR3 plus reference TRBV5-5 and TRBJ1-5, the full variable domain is DAGVTQSPTHLIKTRGQQVTLRCSPISGHKSVSWYQQVLGQGPQFIFQYYEKEERGRGNFPDRFSARQFPNYSSELNVNALLLGDSALYLCASGNATGSVGNQPQHFGDGTRLSIL.

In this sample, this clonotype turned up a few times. This CDR3 is CASSPPGGGNQPQHF. The DNA of the CDR3 is TGTGCCAGCAGTCCGCCCGGGGGGGGCAATCAGCCCCAGCATTTT. The rearrangement joins TRBV12-3 or TRBV12-4 to TRBJ1-5, with D possibly TRBD1 on 5 matching bases. Trimming cost V 5 bases and J 2 bases, with 13 bases left between them. This CDR3 contains 15 residues.

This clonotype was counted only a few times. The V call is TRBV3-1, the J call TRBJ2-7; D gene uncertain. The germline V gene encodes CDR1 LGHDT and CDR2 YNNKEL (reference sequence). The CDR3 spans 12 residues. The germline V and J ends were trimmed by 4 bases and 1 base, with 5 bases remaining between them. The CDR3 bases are TGTGCCAGCAGCCCCCATTCCTACGAGCAGTACTTC. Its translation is CASSPHSYEQYF.

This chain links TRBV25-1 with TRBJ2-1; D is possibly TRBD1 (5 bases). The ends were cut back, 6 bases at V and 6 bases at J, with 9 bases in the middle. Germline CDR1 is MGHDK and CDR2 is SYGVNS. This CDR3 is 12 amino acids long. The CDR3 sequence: CASRAGFNEQFF. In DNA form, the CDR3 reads TGTGCCAGCAGGGCAGGGTTCAATGAGCAGTTCTTC. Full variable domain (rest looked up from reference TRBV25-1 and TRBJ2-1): EADIYQTPRYLVIGTGKKITLECSQTMGHDKMYWYQQDPGMELHLIHYSYGVNSTEKGDLSSESTVSRIRTEHFPLTLESARPSHTSQYLCASRAGFNEQFFGPGTRLTVL.

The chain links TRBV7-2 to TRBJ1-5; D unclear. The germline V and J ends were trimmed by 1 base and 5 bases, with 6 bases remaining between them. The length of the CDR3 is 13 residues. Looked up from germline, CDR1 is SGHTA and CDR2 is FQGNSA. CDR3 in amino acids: CASSLGHYQPQHF. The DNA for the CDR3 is TGTGCCAGCAGCTTAGGACATTATCAGCCCCAGCATTTT.

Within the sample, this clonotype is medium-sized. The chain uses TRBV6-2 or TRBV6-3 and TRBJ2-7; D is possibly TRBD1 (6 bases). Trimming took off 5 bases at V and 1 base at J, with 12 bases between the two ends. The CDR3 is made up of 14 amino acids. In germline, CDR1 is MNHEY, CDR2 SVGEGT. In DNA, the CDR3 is TGTGCCAGCAGTCTGCCGGACAGTTCCTACGAGCAGTACTTC. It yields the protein CASSLPDSSYEQYF.

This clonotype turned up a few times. CDR3 DNA sequence: TGCAGCGTTGGGACAGGGGATACCGGGGAGCTGTTTTTT. As protein: CSVGTGDTGELFF. The chain has TRBV29-1 and TRBJ2-2, with 9 bases matching TRBD1. The V gene end was trimmed by 4 bases and the J gene end by 5 bases; junction bases not matched to a gene: 2. Germline CDR1 SQVTM, CDR2 ANQGSEA. The CDR3 totals 13 residues.

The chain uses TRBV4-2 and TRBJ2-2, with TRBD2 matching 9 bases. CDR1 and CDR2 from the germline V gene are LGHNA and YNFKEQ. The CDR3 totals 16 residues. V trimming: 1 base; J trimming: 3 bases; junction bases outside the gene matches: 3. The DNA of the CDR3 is TGTGCCAGCAGCCAAGCCCGGACTAGCGACACCGGGGAGCTGTTTTTT. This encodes CASSQARTSDTGELFF.